The rows below give T cell receptor beta chains drawn from one sample of a study of graft-versus-host responses after intestinal transplantation. Produced via immunoSEQ multiplex PCR; TCRdb's table is partial and in-frame only. Of more than 12,000 clones in the sample, approximately 96% were seen once. Material: PBMCs, obtained 9 days after transplant. These TCRs come from a human patient who received an intestinal transplant, so some T cells may come from the graft donor. CDR3s include the opening cysteine and the closing phenylalanine or tryptophan. The D gene is left open where the match is weak. Size tells how often a clone was seen (once, few, many) or the class of an expanded clone, and some rows leave it out.

d_gene: .; v_gene: TRBV2; j_gene: TRBJ1-6; abundance: .; CDR3aa: CASSVGASNNSPLHF; CDR3nt: TGTGCCAGCAGTGTAGGCGCCTCGAATAATTCACCCCTCCACTTT
d_gene: .; v_gene: TRBV10-1; j_gene: TRBJ2-7; abundance: .; CDR3aa: CASSEKGMASYEQYF; CDR3nt: TGCGCCAGCAGTGAGAAGGGTATGGCCTCCTACGAGCAGTACTTC
d_gene: TRBD2; v_gene: TRBV10-3; j_gene: TRBJ2-1; abundance: .; CDR3aa: CAISRRTSFYEQFF; CDR3nt: TGCGCCATCAGTCGTAGGACTAGTTTTTATGAGCAGTTCTTC
d_gene: TRBD2; v_gene: TRBV11-2; j_gene: TRBJ2-1; abundance: .; CDR3aa: CASSETSGRRNEQFF; CDR3nt: TGTGCCAGCAGCGAGACTAGCGGGAGGAGGAATGAGCAGTTCTTC
d_gene: .; v_gene: TRBV2; j_gene: TRBJ2-5; abundance: .; CDR3aa: CASSSDREETQYF; CDR3nt: TGTGCCAGCAGCTCGGACAGAGAAGAGACCCAGTACTTC
d_gene: .; v_gene: TRBV7-9; j_gene: TRBJ1-4; abundance: once; CDR3aa: CASSLTPGNEKLFF; CDR3nt: TGTGCCAGCAGCTTAACCCCAGGGAATGAAAAACTGTTTTTT
d_gene: TRBD2; v_gene: TRBV13; j_gene: TRBJ2-7; abundance: .; CDR3aa: CASSFSGSGRDEQYF; CDR3nt: TGTGCCAGCAGCTTTAGCGGGAGCGGTCGAGACGAGCAGTACTTC
d_gene: .; v_gene: TRBV9; j_gene: TRBJ1-4; abundance: .; CDR3aa: CASSPGAAANEKLFF; CDR3nt: TGTGCCAGCAGCCCCGGGGCCGCAGCTAATGAAAAACTGTTTTTT
d_gene: .; v_gene: TRBV2; j_gene: TRBJ2-1; abundance: .; CDR3aa: CASSPESDEQFF; CDR3nt: TGTGCCAGCAGTCCCGAGTCGGATGAGCAGTTCTTC
d_gene: .; v_gene: TRBV5-1; j_gene: TRBJ2-7; abundance: .; CDR3aa: CASSSGGQTAVFYEQYF; CDR3nt: TGCGCCAGCAGCTCCGGGGGACAGACTGCCGTTTTCTACGAGCAGTACTTC